Sequencing of this T cell receptor (beta chain) was carried out in a study of blood T cell repertoires in COVID-19. This CDR3 is built from 12 residues. Germline-derived CDR1 and CDR2 are KGHSH and LQKENI. The V gene lost 3 bases and the J gene lost 4 bases, with 7 bases spanning the gap. This clone was observed a single time. Assay: immunoSEQ multiplex PCR; the TCRdb copy retains only in-frame clones and omits some. This table holds 95,000 to 150,000 clones, 79% found once. The chain recombines TRBV18 with TRBJ2-7; D gene ambiguous. The clonotype originates from a woman older than 75 with acute or convalescent COVID-19. The source material was peripheral blood. The CDR3 region is CASSPGEYEQYF. CDR3 bases: TGTGCCAGCTCACCGGGCGAGTACGAGCAGTACTTC.